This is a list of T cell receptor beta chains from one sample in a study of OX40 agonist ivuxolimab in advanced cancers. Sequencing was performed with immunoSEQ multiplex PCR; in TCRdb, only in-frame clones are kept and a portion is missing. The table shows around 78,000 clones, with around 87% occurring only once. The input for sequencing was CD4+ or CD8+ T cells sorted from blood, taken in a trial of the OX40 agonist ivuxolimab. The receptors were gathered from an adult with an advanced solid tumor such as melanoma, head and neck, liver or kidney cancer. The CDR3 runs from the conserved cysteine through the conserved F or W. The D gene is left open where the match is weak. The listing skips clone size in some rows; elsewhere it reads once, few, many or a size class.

DNA: TGTGCCAGCAGGGGACTAGCGGGGGAGCAGAACATTCAGTACTTC; CDR3: CASRGLAGEQNIQYF; size: .; J: TRBJ2-4; D: TRBD2; V: TRBV11-2
DNA: TGCAGCGTTGAGAGGGGCGGAACAGATACGCAGTATTTT; CDR3: CSVERGGTDTQYF; size: once; J: TRBJ2-3; D: .; V: TRBV29-1
DNA: TGCGCCAGCAGCTTGGAGGCACGCCTGGACTATGGCTACACCTTC; CDR3: CASSLEARLDYGYTF; size: once; J: TRBJ1-2; D: .; V: TRBV5-1
DNA: TGTGCCAGCTCACCGGGACAGCCGAACACTGAAGCTTTCTTT; CDR3: CASSPGQPNTEAFF; size: .; J: TRBJ1-1; D: TRBD1; V: TRBV18
DNA: TGCGCCAGCAGTGAGTTTAGGGGAGATGTTAACATTCAGTACTTC; CDR3: CASSEFRGDVNIQYF; size: once; J: TRBJ2-4; D: .; V: TRBV10-1
DNA: TGTGCCAGCATTCCGGGGAACTATGGCTACACCTTC; CDR3: CASIPGNYGYTF; size: .; J: TRBJ1-2; D: .; V: TRBV2
DNA: TGTGCCAGCAGCTTAGCTCCGCAGCCCCAAGAGACCCAGTACTTC; CDR3: CASSLAPQPQETQYF; size: .; J: TRBJ2-5; D: .; V: TRBV11-2
DNA: TGTGCCAGCAGTTCCCAAGCCGGACAGGTTGAGCAGTACTTC; CDR3: CASSSQAGQVEQYF; size: .; J: TRBJ2-7; D: TRBD1; V: TRBV6-6
DNA: TGTGCCAGCAGTGATAAATACGAGCAGTACTTC; CDR3: CASSDKYEQYF; size: .; J: TRBJ2-7; D: .; V: TRBV2
DNA: TGTGCCAGCAGCTTGAAACAGGGAATGAACACTGAAGCTTTCTTT; CDR3: CASSLKQGMNTEAFF; size: .; J: TRBJ1-1; D: .; V: TRBV5-8
DNA: TGCGCCAGCAGCCAGGGGGCCGTAGAAGAGACCCAGTACTTC; CDR3: CASSQGAVEETQYF; size: .; J: TRBJ2-5; D: TRBD1; V: TRBV5-1
DNA: TGTGCCAGTAGTATAGATCGGGCGCGTGAGCAGTTCTTC; CDR3: CASSIDRAREQFF; size: .; J: TRBJ2-1; D: .; V: TRBV19
DNA: TGCGCCAGCAGCCCTCTAACCGAACAAGAGACCCAGTACTTC; CDR3: CASSPLTEQETQYF; size: .; J: TRBJ2-5; D: .; V: TRBV5-1
DNA: TGCAGCGTTGAAGGGAAGCCTTTCGGATCCCTCCAAGAGACCCAGTACTTC; CDR3: CSVEGKPFGSLQETQYF; size: .; J: TRBJ2-5; D: .; V: TRBV29-1
DNA: TGTGCCAGCAGCTGGGGGGAGGAAGAACAGCCCCAGCATTTT; CDR3: CASSWGEEEQPQHF; size: .; J: TRBJ1-5; D: .; V: TRBV5-8
DNA: TGTGCCAGCCAGAGAGGGGAGTCACCCCTCCACTTT; CDR3: CASQRGESPLHF; size: .; J: TRBJ1-6; D: .; V: TRBV9
DNA: TGTGCCATCAGTGAGGAGGGTAGCTCCTATAATTCACCCCTCCACTTT; CDR3: CAISEEGSSYNSPLHF; size: .; J: TRBJ1-6; D: .; V: TRBV10-3